Below are 6 T cell receptor beta chains sequenced from a single sample in a study of early T cells in non-severe SARS-CoV-2 infection (TCRdb year 2021). Library prep was done by 5' RACE. Sequencing was performed on a NextSeq 500. TCRdb reanalyzed the raw reads on its own, using fastp at Q25 for trimming and MiXCR for clone calling, and kept in-frame beta chains. Identical CDR3 protein sequences are pooled into one entry, listed with their most common genes and DNA. The sample table lists 100,000 to 120,000 distinct CDR3 sequences, about 12% of them with a count of one. Jointly, the top ten make up less than 4.5% of the sample. Material: whole blood, obtained at baseline. Every receptor here comes from an adult who was a healthcare worker with PCR-confirmed SARS-CoV-2 infection or an uninfected control (not recorded which).

Ten or more counts support this clonotype. Without the conserved terminal phenylalanine or tryptophan, this CDR3 likely stems from a read error. V and J are TRBV27 and TRBJ1-2, with D tentatively TRBD1 (6 bases). The CDR3 totals 14 residues. Trimming shortened V by 5 bases and J by 5 bases, and 15 bases separated the two germline ends. Germline V gene sequence: CDR1 MNHEY, CDR2 SMNVEV (reference sequence). The CDR3 DNA sequence: TGTGCCAGCAGTCCCGGGACAAACACTTATGGCTACACCTTG. It specifies CASSPGTNTYGYTL.

This clonotype turned up a few times. Germline and junction disagree at one end, which may indicate a read error. The V call is TRBV12-3 or TRBV12-4, the J call TRBJ1-1; tentatively, D is TRBD1 (6 bases). The CDR3 has 13 amino acids. The CDR3 DNA follows: TGTGCCAGCAGACTACAGGGAGAGATTGAAACTTTCTTT. Protein product: CASRLQGEIETFF.

This chain links TRBV7-9 with TRBJ2-7; TRBD1 matches at 11 bases. This CDR3 region has 14 residues. V was pared by 5 bases and J by 6 bases, with 6 bases of the junction left unmatched. CDR1 SEHNR and CDR2 FQNEAQ come from the germline V gene (reference sequence). CDR3 bases: TGTGCCAGCAGCCATCTGGGACAGGGGGGCGAGCAGTACTTC. It encodes CASSHLGQGGEQYF. Based on the CDR3 plus reference TRBV7-9 and TRBJ2-7, the full variable domain is DTGVSQNPRHKITKRGQNVTFRCDPISEHNRLYWYRQTLGQGPEFLTYFQNEAQLEKSRLLSDRFSAERPKGSFSTLEIQRTEQGDSAMYLCASSHLGQGGEQYFGPGTRLTVT.

This clonotype has only a few counts. V usage is TRBV4-1 and J usage is TRBJ2-1; D may be TRBD1 (6 bases). V shed 8 bases and J shed 0 bases, with 14 bases lying between them. The CDR3 sequence is 15 residues long. Germline V gives CDR1 MGHRA, CDR2 YSYEKL. The CDR3 spells CASGLGGSSYNEQFF. The CDR3 nucleotides are TGCGCCAGCGGGTTAGGGGGAAGCTCCTACAATGAGCAGTTCTTC.

This clonotype was seen ten or more times. The CDR3 DNA reads as TGTGCCAGCAGTCCTGAGGGGGCTCCGGGAAACACCATATATTTT. This gives the protein CASSPEGAPGNTIYF. The gene calls are TRBV12-3 or TRBV12-4 and TRBJ1-3, with 7 bases fitting TRBD1. Trimming cost V 5 bases and J 4 bases; bases outside gene matches: 8. This CDR3 has 15 amino acids.

CDR3 nucleotide sequence: TGTGCCAGCAGCTTAGCAGCGGGGCTCACAGATACGCAGTATTTT. It codes for CASSLAAGLTDTQYF. V gene TRBV7-9 combines with J gene TRBJ2-3; TRBD2 aligns across 7 bases. V shed 0 bases and J 2 bases; nucleotides not matched to a gene: 2. The CDR3 loop spans 15 amino acids. Germline CDR1 reads SEHNR; CDR2 reads FQNEAQ (reference sequence).